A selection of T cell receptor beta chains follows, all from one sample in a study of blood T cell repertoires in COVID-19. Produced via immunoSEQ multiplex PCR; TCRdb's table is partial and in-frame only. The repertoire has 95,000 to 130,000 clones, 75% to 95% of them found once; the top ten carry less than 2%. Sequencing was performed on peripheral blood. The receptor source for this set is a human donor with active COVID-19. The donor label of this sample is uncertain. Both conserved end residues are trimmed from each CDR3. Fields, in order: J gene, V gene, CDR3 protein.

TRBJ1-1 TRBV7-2 ASSLDRATEAF
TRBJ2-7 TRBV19 ASSILGSEQY
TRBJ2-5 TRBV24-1 ATSESGRGETQY
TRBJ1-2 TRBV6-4 ASSQRFGANYGYT
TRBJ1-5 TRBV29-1 SVVTVSNQPQH
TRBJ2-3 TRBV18 ASSPQLAGDLISTDTQY
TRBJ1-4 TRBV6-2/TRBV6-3 ASSTRDFNEKLF
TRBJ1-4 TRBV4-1 ASSAGQNNEKLF
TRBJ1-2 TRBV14 ASSRGQGFNYGYT
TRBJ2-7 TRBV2 ASSQMGPEQY
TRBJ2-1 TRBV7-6 ASSLDTAGGSRNEQF
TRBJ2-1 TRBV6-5 ASSSSTGMDNEQF
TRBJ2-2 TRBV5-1 ASSLSGTNTGELF
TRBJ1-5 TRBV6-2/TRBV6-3 ASSSNRGVYSNQPQH
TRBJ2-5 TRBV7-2 ASSQGRAGTQY
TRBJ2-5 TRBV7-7 ASSALLAGSQETQY
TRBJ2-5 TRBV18 ASSRGQGQETQY
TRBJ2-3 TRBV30 AWREPGVDTQY
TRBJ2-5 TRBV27 ASRAGGQETQY
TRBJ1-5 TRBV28 ASRPDRNQPQH
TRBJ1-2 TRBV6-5 ASSDRTGQGRGYT
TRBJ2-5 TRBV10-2 ASSFPGGETQY